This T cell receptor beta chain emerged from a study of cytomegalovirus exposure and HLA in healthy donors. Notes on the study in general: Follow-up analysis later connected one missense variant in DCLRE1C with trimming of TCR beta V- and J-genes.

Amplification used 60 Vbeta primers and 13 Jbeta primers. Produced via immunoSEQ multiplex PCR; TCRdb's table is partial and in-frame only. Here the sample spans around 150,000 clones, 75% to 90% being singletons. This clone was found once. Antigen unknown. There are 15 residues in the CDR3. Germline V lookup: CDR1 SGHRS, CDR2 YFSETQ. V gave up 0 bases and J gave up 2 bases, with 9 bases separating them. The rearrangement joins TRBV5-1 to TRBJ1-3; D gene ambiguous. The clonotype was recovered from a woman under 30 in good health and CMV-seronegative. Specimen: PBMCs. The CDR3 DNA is TGCGCCAGCAGCTTGGGGTACAGCCCTGGAAACACCATATATTTT. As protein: CASSLGYSPGNTIYF.